The 31 T cell receptor beta chains below come from one sample, sequenced in a study of blood T cell repertoires in COVID-19. Generated by immunoSEQ multiplex PCR, the TCRdb table keeps only in-frame clones and is missing some. The sample carries fewer than 350,000 clones, 65% to 90% recorded once. The specimen sequenced was peripheral blood. Receptor source: a human donor in a cohort sampled during active COVID-19.

V gene TRBV3-1 (or the pseudogene TRBV3-2) combines with J gene TRBJ1-2; D perhaps matches TRBD1 (6 bases). From germline, CDR1 is LGHDT and CDR2 YNNKEL (reference sequence). Trimming removed 4 bases at V and 3 bases at J, with 9 bases between. The CDR3 contains 13 residues. This CDR3 is CASSRDTYYGYTF. In DNA, the CDR3 is TGTGCCAGCAGCCGGGACACGTACTATGGCTACACCTTC.

This clone showed up just once. The rearrangement joins TRBV27 to TRBJ1-6, with TRBD1 matching 7 bases. This CDR3 has 17 amino acids. Germline CDR1 MNHEY, CDR2 SMNVEV (reference sequence). V shed 2 bases and J 2 bases; nucleotides not matched to a gene: 6. CDR3 protein: CASSLVRGFPYNSPLHF. In DNA, the CDR3 is TGTGCCAGCAGTTTAGTCAGGGGGTTCCCCTATAATTCACCCCTCCACTTT.

V gene TRBV20-1 combines with J gene TRBJ1-1; D not certain. Germline-derived CDR1 and CDR2 are DFQATT and SNEGSKA (reference sequence). Trimming cost V 6 bases and J 7 bases, with 12 bases left between them. The length of the CDR3 is 11 residues. For the CDR3, the DNA is TGCAGTGCCGGGGTAGGCCTTGAAGCTTTCTTT. Residues: CSAGVGLEAFF.

The chain joins TRBV27 to TRBJ1-5; D possibly corresponds to TRBD1 (5 bases). The CDR3 loop spans 15 amino acids. V was cut by 6 bases and J by 2 bases, with 14 bases left in between. Germline-derived CDR1 and CDR2 are MNHEY and SMNVEV (reference sequence). The CDR3 region has the DNA TGTGCCAGCAGAATCGGCGGGGGTCGCAATCAGCCCCAGCATTTT. Protein: CASRIGGGRNQPQHF.

The rearrangement uses TRBV4-1 and TRBJ1-2; 9 bases are a match to TRBD1. In germline, CDR1 is MGHRA, CDR2 YSYEKL. The CDR3 runs to 15 residues. The junction had 3 bases not matched to a gene; V was cut back by 2 bases and J by 2 bases. For the CDR3, the DNA is TGCGCCAGCAGCCAATGGGGACAGGGAAACTATGGCTACACCTTC. Protein sequence: CASSQWGQGNYGYTF.

This clone was seen more than once but under ten times. V usage is TRBV11-2 and J usage is TRBJ1-1; D remains unclear. V lost 1 base and J 5 bases, leaving 8 bases between the germline ends. Germline-derived CDR1 and CDR2 are SGHAT and FQNNGV. CDR3 length equals 13 residues. For the CDR3, the DNA is TGTGCCAGCAGCTTAGTGCGGGGTACTGAAGCTTTCTTT. This translates into CASSLVRGTEAFF.

The rearrangement uses TRBV18 and TRBJ2-6, with 7 bases matching TRBD1. Germline CDR1 reads KGHSH; CDR2 reads LQKENI. V lost 1 base, J lost 0 bases, and 6 bases stayed unmatched. CDR3 length equals 18 residues. CDR3 sequence (DNA): TGTGCCAGCTCACCACTAGCAGGGGGTTACTCTGGGGCCAACGTCCTGACTTTC. This gives the protein CASSPLAGGYSGANVLTF.

The V and J genes are TRBV2 and TRBJ1-1, with 7 nucleotides matching TRBD1. CDR3 length: 14 amino acids. J gave up 3 bases and V 7 bases, and 8 bases lay outside the gene matches. Germline CDR1 is SNHLY and CDR2 is FYNNEI. Written as DNA, the CDR3 is TGTGCCAGCAAACGACAGGGTAGGGACACTGAAGCTTTCTTT. Residues: CASKRQGRDTEAFF.

This chain joins TRBV7-2 and TRBJ2-4; TRBD1 agrees at 9 bases. The CDR3 runs 17 residues. Germline V lookup: CDR1 SGHTA, CDR2 FQGNSA. V lost 0 bases to trimming and J lost 7 bases; unmatched junction nucleotides: 10. DNA for the CDR3: TGTGCCAGCAGCTTAGCTAAAACAGGGGGCTTGGGGAACATTCAGTACTTC. Translated: CASSLAKTGGLGNIQYF.

The CDR3 DNA reads as TGTGCCAGCAAATCTACAGGGGTCGAGCAGTACTTC. This sequence encodes CASKSTGVEQYF. The rearrangement uses TRBV2 and TRBJ2-7; 7 positions match TRBD1. The CDR3 consists of 12 residues. The V gene end was trimmed by 7 bases and the J gene end by 6 bases; junction bases not matched to a gene: 6. The V gene's germline CDR1 is SNHLY and CDR2 FYNNEI.

The gene calls are TRBV7-2 and TRBJ2-7, with D perhaps TRBD2 (6 bases). With 6 bases removed from V and 5 bases from J, the gap between germline ends came to 11 bases. Germline V CDR1 and CDR2: SGHTA, FQGNSA. There are 12 residues in the CDR3. The CDR3 nucleotides read TGTGCCAGCAGTCCGGGGGTAAACGAGCAGTACTTC. Translating gives CASSPGVNEQYF. The full variable domain, in which reference TRBV7-2 and TRBJ2-7 provide the parts outside the CDR3, is GAGVSQSPSNKVTEKGKDVELRCDPISGHTALYWYRQSLGQGLEFLIYFQGNSAPDKSGLPSDRFSAERTGGSVSTLTIQRTQQEDSAVYLCASSPGVNEQYFGPGTRLTVT.

The chain links TRBV12-5 to TRBJ1-1; 9 nucleotides line up with TRBD1. V gave up 2 bases and J gave up 3 bases; unmatched junction bases: 10. The CDR3 contains 17 residues. The germline V gene encodes CDR1 LGHNT and CDR2 FRNRAP. The chain's CDR3 is CASGLSRQGDWDTEAFF. The CDR3 coding sequence is TGTGCTAGTGGTTTGAGCCGACAGGGGGATTGGGACACTGAAGCTTTCTTT. Supplemented by reference TRBV12-5 and TRBJ1-1, the full variable domain reads DARVTQTPRHKVTEMGQEVTMRCQPILGHNTVFWYRQTMMQGLELLAYFRNRAPLDDSGMPKDRFSAEMPDATLATLKIQPSEPRDSAVYFCASGLSRQGDWDTEAFFGQGTRLTVV.

The chain employs TRBV15 and TRBJ1-1, with no clear D. V gave up 5 bases and J gave up 1 base, with 11 bases separating them. The CDR3 extends over 14 amino acids. Germline values: CDR1 LNHNV, CDR2 YYDKDF (reference sequence). The CDR3 loop reads CATSRIDTNTEAFF. CDR3 bases: TGTGCCACCAGCCGAATAGACACGAACACTGAAGCTTTCTTT. The full variable domain, in which reference TRBV15 and TRBJ1-1 provide the parts outside the CDR3, is DAMVIQNPRYQVTQFGKPVTLSCSQTLNHNVMYWYQQKSSQAPKLLFHYYDKDFNNEADTPDNFQSRRPNTSFCFLDIRSPGLGDTAMYLCATSRIDTNTEAFFGQGTRLTVV.

The chain recombines TRBV3-1 (or the pseudogene TRBV3-2) with TRBJ2-3; 13 bases are shared with TRBD2. The germline gives CDR1 LGHDT, CDR2 YNNKEL (reference sequence). The length of the CDR3 is 17 residues. Trimming took 4 bases from V and 1 from J; bases not matched to a gene: 5. The DNA of the CDR3 is TGTGCCAGCAGCCCCGAACTAGCGGGGGGGGGCACAGATACGCAGTATTTT. It translates to CASSPELAGGGTDTQYF.

The J gene is TRBJ1-1, the V gene TRBV10-2, with TRBD1 matching over 9 bases. The CDR3 consists of 14 residues. The germline gives CDR1 WSHSY, CDR2 SAAADI. V trimming: 6 bases; J trimming: 4 bases; junction bases outside the gene matches: 6. CDR3 protein: CASRSGQGITEAFF. CDR3 DNA sequence: TGCGCCAGCAGGTCGGGACAGGGAATCACTGAAGCTTTCTTT.

The CDR3 sequence: CASSSTGYYGYTF. In nucleotides, the CDR3 is TGTGCCAGCAGTTCGACAGGGTACTATGGCTACACCTTC. V gene TRBV6-5 combines with J gene TRBJ1-2; the match to TRBD1 covers 7 bases. Germline V gene data show CDR1 as MNHEY and CDR2 as SVGAGI. The length of the CDR3 is 13 residues. Losses at the gene ends were 4 bases for V and 3 bases for J; bases not matched to a gene: 2.

This chain uses TRBV12-3 or TRBV12-4 with TRBJ2-4; perhaps TRBD1 as D (6 bases). V lost 5 bases to trimming and J lost 6 bases, with 11 bases between them. This CDR3 is built from 13 residues. The CDR3 is CASSRTGINIQYF. The CDR3 nucleotides are TGTGCCAGCAGTCGTACAGGGATAAACATTCAGTACTTC.

This chain links TRBV9 with TRBJ2-3; D possibly corresponds to TRBD2 (5 bases). Per the germline V gene, CDR1 is SGDLS and CDR2 is YYNGEE. Trimming pared 4 bases from V and 1 base from J, leaving 16 bases between. This CDR3 comprises 16 residues. Written as DNA, the CDR3 is TGTGCCAGCAGCCCCCAGACGGGGAGAGGCACAGATACGCAGTATTTT. Residues: CASSPQTGRGTDTQYF.

This chain links TRBV10-2 with TRBJ1-1, with 8 bases matching TRBD1. This CDR3 is 14 amino acids long. J gave up 5 bases and V 2 bases, and 4 bases lay outside the gene matches. Germline V gives CDR1 WSHSY, CDR2 SAAADI. The CDR3 is CASSEGRGQTEAFF. In nucleotides, the CDR3 is TGCGCCAGCAGTGAGGGCAGGGGGCAGACTGAAGCTTTCTTT.

CDR3 sequence reads: CASSPLMNTEAFF. CDR3 nucleotide sequence: TGCGCCAGCAGTCCTTTAATGAACACTGAAGCTTTCTTT. V usage is TRBV10-2 and J usage is TRBJ1-1; D ambiguous. The CDR3 loop spans 13 amino acids. The V and J ends lost 5 bases and 0 bases respectively, with 7 bases between them. Germline CDR1 is WSHSY and CDR2 is SAAADI.

The chain couples TRBV10-3 to TRBJ1-6; D possibly corresponds to TRBD1 (6 bases). The V and J ends lost 0 bases and 6 bases respectively, with 12 bases between them. Germline CDR1 reads ENHRY; CDR2 reads SYGVKD. The CDR3 totals 16 residues. The CDR3 bases are TGTGCCATCAGTGAGTCGTTTGGGACATCTAATTCACCCCTCCACTTT. Amino acids: CAISESFGTSNSPLHF.

The rearrangement links TRBV24-1 to TRBJ1-2; 8 positions agree with TRBD1. CDR1 and CDR2 from the germline V gene are KGHDR and SFDVKD. V was clipped by 7 bases and J by 4 bases; unmatched bases: 4. The CDR3 consists of 13 residues. CDR3 DNA sequence: TGTGCCACCAGCAAACAGGGGGGCTATGGCTACACCTTC. It encodes CATSKQGGYGYTF.

The sample holds one count of this clone. The chain joins TRBV7-9 to TRBJ1-5, with TRBD1 matching 9 bases. With V trimmed by 6 bases and J by 3 bases, 15 bases remained unmatched. The CDR3 is made up of 18 amino acids. Germline values: CDR1 SEHNR, CDR2 FQNEAQ (reference sequence). DNA for the CDR3: TGTGCCAGCAGTCCAGAACCCTCGGGACAGGGCTACAATCAGCCCCAGCATTTT. Protein product: CASSPEPSGQGYNQPQHF.

This rearrangement joins TRBV7-3 to TRBJ2-3; TRBD2 agrees at 10 bases. The V gene end was trimmed by 5 bases and the J gene end by 4 bases; junction bases not matched to a gene: 6. The CDR3 is 15 residues long. CDR1 SGHTA and CDR2 FQGTGA come from the germline V gene. As DNA, the CDR3 is TGTGCCAGCAGCCCCTCAGCGGGGGGGCCAGATACGCAGTATTTT. It encodes CASSPSAGGPDTQYF.

The rearrangement joins TRBV25-1 to TRBJ2-5; TRBD1 agrees at 8 bases. Germline V lookup: CDR1 MGHDK, CDR2 SYGVNS. The CDR3 runs 13 residues. After removal of 5 bases from V and 4 bases from J, the junction contained 3 bases not matched to a gene. The CDR3: CASSQGARETQYF. The CDR3, as DNA: TGTGCCAGCAGTCAGGGGGCGAGAGAGACCCAGTACTTC.

The chain couples TRBV10-3 to TRBJ1-2; TRBD1 agrees at 7 bases. Germline assignment: CDR1 ENHRY and CDR2 SYGVKD. V lost 5 bases, J lost 3 bases, and 12 bases stayed unmatched. This CDR3 contains 16 residues. CDR3 protein: CAISPTTGKRYYGYTF. CDR3 DNA: TGTGCCATCAGTCCAACGACAGGGAAGCGGTACTATGGCTACACCTTC.

This chain joins TRBV6-1 and TRBJ1-2; TRBD1 might be the D (5 bases). CDR1 is MNHNS and CDR2 is SASEGT in the germline V gene. Trimming shortened V by 2 bases and J by 7 bases, and 8 bases separated the two germline ends. The CDR3 has 12 residues. CDR3 in amino acids: CASSELGGGYTF. The CDR3 DNA reads TGTGCCAGCAGTGAACTCGGGGGTGGCTACACCTTC.

This chain joins TRBV10-1 and TRBJ1-2, with D perhaps matching TRBD1 (5 bases). V gave up 2 bases and J gave up 7 bases, with 17 bases separating them. The CDR3 runs to 15 residues. Germline CDR1 is WNHNN and CDR2 is SYGVQD (reference sequence). The CDR3 DNA sequence: TGCGCCAGCAGTGAGGGCCCAGGGATCGGTGGTGGCTACACCTTC. Protein product: CASSEGPGIGGGYTF.

Many counts were recorded for this clone. The chain carries TRBV19 and TRBJ1-1, with 8 nucleotides matching TRBD1. This CDR3 comprises 15 residues. From germline, CDR1 is LNHDA and CDR2 SQIVND (reference sequence). The trim removed 8 bases at V and 0 bases at J, leaving 8 bases unmatched. For the CDR3, the DNA is TGTGCCAGTGGGAAACAGGGGGGGATGAACACTGAAGCTTTCTTT. Amino acids: CASGKQGGMNTEAFF.

CDR3: CASSDRGLNEKLFF. The CDR3 DNA is TGCGCCAGCTCTGACAGGGGGTTGAATGAAAAACTGTTTTTT. The chain uses TRBV4-1 and TRBJ1-4; 9 bases are shared with TRBD1. With V trimmed by 8 bases and J by 5 bases, 6 bases remained unmatched. Per germline, CDR1 MGHRA and CDR2 YSYEKL. The length of the CDR3 is 14 residues.

The chain has TRBV29-1 and TRBJ2-1, with TRBD2 matching 7 bases. This CDR3 has 12 amino acids. V lost 4 bases, J lost 8 bases, and 5 bases stayed unmatched. Germline V CDR1 and CDR2: SQVTM, ANQGSEA. CDR3 residues: CSVGEGRDEQFF. The CDR3 bases are TGCAGCGTTGGCGAGGGGAGGGATGAGCAGTTCTTC.